These 15 T cell receptor beta chains share one sample of origin, sequenced in a study of identical twins. TCRdb itself ran the 5' RACE reads through MiXCR, one entry per CDR3 protein. The sample has 450,000 or so distinct CDR3 sequences, 14% seen once. The same data also went into a second study, on yellow fever vaccine responses in identical twins.

Sequencing was carried out using CD4+ T cells sorted from blood. Receptors originate from a woman younger than 30 in good health.

The CDR3 here is CAIHSGKPTYNEQFF. The CDR3 bases are TGTGCCATCCATAGCGGGAAACCCACCTACAATGAGCAGTTCTTC. The rearrangement joins TRBV10-3 to TRBJ2-1, with TRBD2 matching over 8 bases. The CDR3 has 15 amino acids. The junction had 8 bases not matched to a gene; V was cut back by 8 bases and J by 2 bases. Germline V lookup: CDR1 ENHRY, CDR2 SYGVKD.

The gene calls are TRBV5-1 and TRBJ2-5; perhaps TRBD1 as D (6 bases). The germline V and J ends were trimmed by 2 bases and 5 bases, with 13 bases remaining between them. This CDR3 has 14 residues. Germline V gene data show CDR1 as SGHRS and CDR2 as YFSETQ. CDR3 loop: CASSLNRVYETQYF. The CDR3 DNA is TGCGCCAGCAGCTTAAACAGGGTTTACGAGACCCAGTACTTC. The whole variable domain, remainder taken from reference TRBV5-1 and TRBJ2-5, is KAGVTQTPRYLIKTRGQQVTLSCSPISGHRSVSWYQQTPGQGLQFLFEYFSETQRNKGNFPGRFSGRQFSNSRSEMNVSTLELGDSALYLCASSLNRVYETQYFGPGTRLLVL.

The CDR3 spells CASSQTAGGTQETQYF. The CDR3 nucleotides read TGTGCCAGCAGCCAAACGGCGGGGGGTACTCAAGAGACCCAGTACTTC. This sequence joins TRBV14 and TRBJ2-5; TRBD2 matches at 8 bases. Germline CDR1 SGHDN, CDR2 FVKESK. V gave up 2 bases and J gave up 2 bases; unmatched junction bases: 7. This CDR3 contains 16 residues.

This clonotype was seen only a few times. This chain uses TRBV3-1 with TRBJ2-3; the D call may be TRBD1 or TRBD2 (7 bases each). The germline gives CDR1 LGHDT, CDR2 YNNKEL (reference sequence). The CDR3 length is 14 residues. V lost 10 bases, J lost 2 bases, and 16 bases lay in between. CDR3 region: CATRGGSLTDTQYF. CDR3 coding DNA: TGTGCCACCAGGGGGGGATCCCTCACAGATACGCAGTATTTT.

This sequence joins TRBV19 and TRBJ2-3, with 11 bases lining up with TRBD2. J gave up 8 bases and V 2 bases, and 6 bases lay outside the gene matches. The CDR3 has 15 residues. The germline V gene encodes CDR1 LNHDA and CDR2 SQIVND (reference sequence). The CDR3 sequence: CASSIISGRAGTQYF. Here the CDR3 DNA reads TGTGCCAGTAGTATAATTAGCGGGAGGGCCGGTACGCAGTATTTT.

The chain is built from TRBV6-5 and TRBJ2-7, with D perhaps TRBD1 or TRBD2 (6 bases each). V dropped 2 bases and J dropped 4 bases, with 9 bases sitting between them. Germline V gives CDR1 MNHEY, CDR2 SVGAGI. The CDR3 is 13 amino acids. The CDR3 sequence: CASSYAGQYEQYF. CDR3 nucleotide sequence: TGTGCCAGCAGTTACGCGGGACAATACGAGCAGTACTTC.

J is TRBJ2-3 and V is TRBV4-3; TRBD2 might be the D (6 bases). The CDR3 loop spans 15 amino acids. Trimming took 1 base from V and 2 from J, leaving 10 bases between them. Germline V lookup: CDR1 LGHNA, CDR2 YSLEER. CDR3 amino acids: CASSQGLVATDTQYF. DNA for the CDR3: TGCGCCAGCAGCCAAGGACTAGTGGCCACAGATACGCAGTATTTT.

This clonotype was seen a few times. The V and J genes are TRBV6-5 and TRBJ2-7; 8 bases fit TRBD1. The CDR3 is 18 residues long. The germline V gene has CDR1 MNHEY and CDR2 SVGAGI. Trimming removed 2 bases from V and 6 bases from J; junction bases left unmatched: 18. CDR3: CASSYTSFHSQGAGEQYF. DNA for the CDR3: TGTGCCAGCAGTTACACCTCCTTTCACTCGCAGGGGGCTGGCGAGCAGTACTTC.

This clonotype was counted only a few times. This chain links TRBV4-1 with TRBJ2-1; TRBD1 might be the D (6 bases). CDR1 and CDR2 (germline): MGHRA, YSYEKL. CDR3 length: 22 amino acids. Trimming took 2 bases from V and 8 from J, leaving 37 bases between them. The CDR3 nucleotides read TGCGCCAGCAGCCAAAAGATAGGGCCTACCGCTCGAGCGGCTTACAAGGGGGATGAGCAGTTCTTC. It encodes CASSQKIGPTARAAYKGDEQFF.

The V and J genes are TRBV5-1 and TRBJ2-2; TRBD1 might be the D (6 bases). V shed 3 bases and J shed 1 base, with 10 bases lying between them. This CDR3 has 15 amino acids. Germline V lookup: CDR1 SGHRS, CDR2 YFSETQ. The CDR3 spells CASSYRDKNTGELFF. The DNA of the CDR3 is TGCGCCAGCAGCTACCGGGACAAGAACACCGGGGAGCTGTTTTTT.

This clonotype has a handful of counts. The chain joins TRBV9 to TRBJ2-7; D perhaps matches TRBD1 (5 bases). Germline V gives CDR1 SGDLS, CDR2 YYNGEE. The CDR3 consists of 14 residues. The V and J ends lost 4 bases and 2 bases respectively, with 13 bases between them. CDR3 in DNA: TGTGCCAGCAGCCCTACTACAGGTACCTACGAGCAGTACTTC. Translating gives CASSPTTGTYEQYF.

This clonotype was found once. The chain recombines TRBV7-9 with TRBJ2-7, with D perhaps TRBD2 (7 bases). Looked up from germline, CDR1 is SEHNR and CDR2 is FQNEAQ (reference sequence). There are 15 residues in the CDR3. The ends were cut back, 5 bases at V and 2 bases at J, with 16 bases in the middle. The CDR3 DNA sequence: TGTGCCAGCAGCCTGAGGGGGGACTACACCTACGAGCAGTACTTC. Protein sequence: CASSLRGDYTYEQYF.

V and J are TRBV5-1 and TRBJ2-3; 8 nucleotides line up with TRBD2. Germline lookup yields CDR1 SGHRS and CDR2 YFSETQ. CDR3 size: 14 residues. The ends lost 6 bases at V and 6 bases at J; junction bases unmatched: 9. CDR3 in amino acids: CASMDGGAGDTQYF. As DNA, the CDR3 is TGCGCCAGCATGGACGGGGGGGCCGGGGATACGCAGTATTTT.

In its sample, this clonotype was seen a few times. The rearrangement links TRBV15 to TRBJ2-1; tentative D call: TRBD1 (6 bases). This CDR3 has 16 residues. From germline, CDR1 is LNHNV and CDR2 YYDKDF (reference sequence). The V and J ends lost 0 bases and 6 bases respectively, with 15 bases between them. The CDR3 spells CATSRDGLIGGNEQFF. The CDR3 DNA reads as TGTGCCACCAGCAGAGATGGACTTATAGGGGGCAATGAGCAGTTCTTC.

V is TRBV3-1 and J is TRBJ2-1; no clear D. The germline V gene has CDR1 LGHDT and CDR2 YNNKEL (reference sequence). Trimming shortened V by 6 bases and J by 6 bases, and 9 bases separated the two germline ends. The CDR3 loop spans 12 amino acids. The CDR3 sequence: CASSHNRNEQFF. CDR3 DNA: TGTGCCAGCAGTCATAATCGCAATGAGCAGTTCTTC.